The rows below give T cell receptor beta chains drawn from one sample of a study of control samples from healthy donors and cancer patients. Sequencing used immunoSEQ multiplex PCR; TCRdb keeps in-frame clones, though not all of them. The repertoire holds 55,000 to 80,000 clones, with 89% as singletons. The sample consisted of PBMCs. These receptor sequences come from a man between 60 and 70 years old with colorectal cancer. Both conserved end residues are part of each CDR3. A D gene is named only where the DNA matches it firmly. Rows may omit the clone size; those that give it use once, few, many or a size class.

CDR3aa: CASSLAGGLNEQFF
CDR3nt: TGTGCCAGCAGCTTAGCGGGGGGGCTTAATGAGCAGTTCTTC
j_gene: TRBJ2-1
len: 14
abundance: .
v_gene: TRBV7-9
d_gene: .

CDR3aa: CASSQEAGVNTEAFF
CDR3nt: TGCGCCAGCAGCCAAGAAGCCGGGGTGAACACTGAAGCTTTCTTT
j_gene: TRBJ1-1
len: 15
abundance: .
v_gene: TRBV4-3
d_gene: .

CDR3aa: CASSLASRGYEQYF
CDR3nt: TGCGCCAGCAGCTTGGCCTCCAGGGGGTACGAGCAGTACTTC
j_gene: TRBJ2-7
len: 14
abundance: .
v_gene: TRBV5-1
d_gene: TRBD1

CDR3aa: CASGQLGRYNEQFF
CDR3nt: TGTGCCAGCGGACAATTAGGGCGGTACAATGAGCAGTTCTTC
j_gene: TRBJ2-1
len: 14
abundance: .
v_gene: TRBV7-9
d_gene: .

CDR3aa: CASSLDLNYGYTF
CDR3nt: TGTGCCAGCAGCTTGGACCTTAACTATGGCTACACCTTC
j_gene: TRBJ1-2
len: 13
abundance: .
v_gene: TRBV7-2
d_gene: .

CDR3aa: CASSHFPGQGRDQPQHF
CDR3nt: TGCGCCAGCAGCCATTTTCCAGGACAGGGGAGGGATCAGCCCCAGCATTTT
j_gene: TRBJ1-5
len: 17
abundance: .
v_gene: TRBV4-1
d_gene: TRBD1

CDR3aa: CASSLEAGGGYTF
CDR3nt: TGTGCCAGCAGTTTAGAGGCAGGGGGAGGCTACACCTTC
j_gene: TRBJ1-2
len: 13
abundance: .
v_gene: TRBV27
d_gene: TRBD1

CDR3aa: CASSLAVGSRYEQYF
CDR3nt: TGTGCCAGCAGCTTAGCGGTAGGATCCAGATACGAGCAGTACTTC
j_gene: TRBJ2-7
len: 15
abundance: .
v_gene: TRBV7-2
d_gene: .

CDR3aa: CASSFNPDTTYYEQYF
CDR3nt: TGTGCCAGCAGTTTTAATCCGGACACTACTTACTACGAGCAGTACTTC
j_gene: TRBJ2-7
len: 16
abundance: .
v_gene: TRBV28
d_gene: .

CDR3aa: CASSQGGWTQYF
CDR3nt: TGTGCCAGCAGCCAAGGCGGCTGGACCCAGTACTTC
j_gene: TRBJ2-5
len: 12
abundance: .
v_gene: TRBV3-1/TRBV3-2
d_gene: .

CDR3aa: CAWTGQAYEQYF
CDR3nt: TGTGCCTGGACCGGACAGGCCTACGAGCAGTACTTC
j_gene: TRBJ2-7
len: 12
abundance: .
v_gene: TRBV30
d_gene: TRBD1

CDR3aa: CASRGAGNEKLFF
CDR3nt: TGTGCCAGCCGGGGAGCAGGCAATGAAAAACTGTTTTTT
j_gene: TRBJ1-4
len: 13
abundance: once
v_gene: TRBV19
d_gene: .

CDR3aa: CASSLTPPGARPGHPYEQYF
CDR3nt: TGTGCCAGCAGTTTAACCCCGCCAGGGGCGAGGCCCGGCCACCCCTACGAGCAGTACTTC
j_gene: TRBJ2-7
len: 20
abundance: .
v_gene: TRBV27
d_gene: .

CDR3aa: CASSPPRGRGEKLFF
CDR3nt: TGTGCCAGCAGCCCTCCGCGAGGGCGAGGTGAAAAACTGTTTTTT
j_gene: TRBJ1-4
len: 15
abundance: .
v_gene: TRBV3-1/TRBV3-2
d_gene: .

CDR3aa: CASSVSWWGIETQYF
CDR3nt: TGTGCCAGCAGCGTGTCGTGGTGGGGGATAGAGACCCAGTACTTC
j_gene: TRBJ2-5
len: 15
abundance: .
v_gene: TRBV9
d_gene: .

CDR3aa: CASSQGERETQYF
CDR3nt: TGTGCCAGCAGCCAGGGTGAAAGGGAGACCCAGTACTTC
j_gene: TRBJ2-5
len: 13
abundance: .
v_gene: TRBV3-1/TRBV3-2
d_gene: .

CDR3aa: CATSKAGGINQPQHF
CDR3nt: TGTGCCACCAGCAAGGCAGGGGGCATCAATCAGCCCCAGCATTTT
j_gene: TRBJ1-5
len: 15
abundance: .
v_gene: TRBV15
d_gene: TRBD1

CDR3aa: CASSLSRTGNYGYTF
CDR3nt: TGTGCCAGCAGCTTATCACGGACAGGAAACTATGGCTACACCTTC
j_gene: TRBJ1-2
len: 15
abundance: .
v_gene: TRBV11-3
d_gene: TRBD1

CDR3aa: CASSSPSRNTEAFF
CDR3nt: TGTGCCAGCAGCTCCCCTTCACGGAACACTGAAGCTTTCTTT
j_gene: TRBJ1-1
len: 14
abundance: .
v_gene: TRBV13
d_gene: .

CDR3aa: CASSPATNQTYEQYF
CDR3nt: TGTGCCAGCAGCCCCGCGACTAACCAGACCTACGAGCAGTACTTC
j_gene: TRBJ2-7
len: 15
abundance: .
v_gene: TRBV7-3
d_gene: .

CDR3aa: CASKSLSNQPQHF
CDR3nt: TGTGCCAGCAAGAGCCTTAGCAATCAGCCCCAGCATTTT
j_gene: TRBJ1-5
len: 13
abundance: .
v_gene: TRBV2
d_gene: .

CDR3aa: CASSQLGQNTGELFF
CDR3nt: TGTGCCAGCAGCCAGCTCGGCCAGAACACCGGGGAGCTGTTTTTT
j_gene: TRBJ2-2
len: 15
abundance: once
v_gene: TRBV11-3
d_gene: .

CDR3aa: CASSPFQGGLFEKLFF
CDR3nt: TGTGCCAGCAGCCCATTCCAGGGGGGCCTTTTTGAAAAACTGTTTTTT
j_gene: TRBJ1-4
len: 16
abundance: .
v_gene: TRBV7-8
d_gene: TRBD1

CDR3aa: CASSASQGWGSPLHF
CDR3nt: TGCGCCAGCAGCGCGAGCCAGGGATGGGGTTCACCCCTCCACTTT
j_gene: TRBJ1-6
len: 15
abundance: .
v_gene: TRBV5-1
d_gene: .

CDR3aa: CASHREAETQYF
CDR3nt: TGCGCCAGCCACAGGGAAGCGGAGACCCAGTACTTC
j_gene: TRBJ2-5
len: 12
abundance: .
v_gene: TRBV5-1
d_gene: .

CDR3aa: CAWSPPPTGTREKLFF
CDR3nt: TGTGCCTGGAGTCCCCCACCGACAGGCACCAGGGAAAAACTGTTTTTT
j_gene: TRBJ1-4
len: 16
abundance: once
v_gene: TRBV30
d_gene: .

CDR3aa: CASSPGGGPTDTQYF
CDR3nt: TGTGCCAGCTCGCCCGGGGGGGGCCCCACAGATACGCAGTATTTT
j_gene: TRBJ2-3
len: 15
abundance: .
v_gene: TRBV7-6
d_gene: TRBD2

CDR3aa: CASSLYQGVYGYTF
CDR3nt: TGCGCCAGCAGCCTCTACCAGGGGGTCTATGGCTACACCTTC
j_gene: TRBJ1-2
len: 14
abundance: .
v_gene: TRBV4-1
d_gene: TRBD1

CDR3aa: CASSVQETQYF
CDR3nt: TGTGCCAGCAGCGTACAAGAGACCCAGTACTTC
j_gene: TRBJ2-5
len: 11
abundance: .
v_gene: TRBV9
d_gene: .

CDR3aa: CASRVGGLGQPQHF
CDR3nt: TGTGCCAGCAGAGTGGGGGGATTAGGGCAGCCCCAGCATTTT
j_gene: TRBJ1-5
len: 14
abundance: .
v_gene: TRBV2
d_gene: .

CDR3aa: CASSPRTGAGTEAFF
CDR3nt: TGTGCCAGCTCACCTCGGACAGGGGCGGGCACTGAAGCTTTCTTT
j_gene: TRBJ1-1
len: 15
abundance: .
v_gene: TRBV18
d_gene: TRBD1

CDR3aa: CASSQDGGGSDTQYF
CDR3nt: TGTGCCAGCAGCCAAGATGGGGGGGGCTCAGATACGCAGTATTTT
j_gene: TRBJ2-3
len: 15
abundance: .
v_gene: TRBV4-2
d_gene: .

CDR3aa: CASSLKGNEQYF
CDR3nt: TGTGCCAGCAGCTTAAAGGGAAATGAGCAGTACTTC
j_gene: TRBJ2-7
len: 12
abundance: .
v_gene: TRBV7-9
d_gene: .

CDR3aa: CASSFRGAGTGELFF
CDR3nt: TGTGCCAGCAGCTTTCGGGGGGCAGGCACCGGGGAGCTGTTTTTT
j_gene: TRBJ2-2
len: 15
abundance: .
v_gene: TRBV7-3
d_gene: .

CDR3aa: CASSPGGLPLEKLFF
CDR3nt: TGCGCCAGCAGCCCAGGGGGACTGCCTCTTGAAAAACTGTTTTTT
j_gene: TRBJ1-4
len: 15
abundance: .
v_gene: TRBV4-1
d_gene: TRBD1

CDR3aa: CSAVEGGYEQYF
CDR3nt: TGCAGCGCCGTGGAGGGAGGCTACGAGCAGTACTTC
j_gene: TRBJ2-7
len: 12
abundance: .
v_gene: TRBV29-1
d_gene: .

CDR3aa: CASSPRAGALDTQYF
CDR3nt: TGTGCCAGCAGCCCCCGGGCGGGGGCCTTGGATACGCAGTATTTT
j_gene: TRBJ2-3
len: 15
abundance: .
v_gene: TRBV7-9
d_gene: .

CDR3aa: CASSVGNTEAFF
CDR3nt: TGTGCCAGCAGTGTGGGGAACACTGAAGCTTTCTTT
j_gene: TRBJ1-1
len: 12
abundance: .
v_gene: TRBV2
d_gene: .

CDR3aa: CASRLTPGANTGELFF
CDR3nt: TGTGCCAGCAGGCTGACGCCAGGTGCGAACACCGGGGAGCTGTTTTTT
j_gene: TRBJ2-2
len: 16
abundance: .
v_gene: TRBV11-2
d_gene: .

CDR3aa: CASSLRGKSNPPLHF
CDR3nt: TGTGCCAGCAGCCTCCGCGGGAAGTCGAACCCACCCCTCCACTTT
j_gene: TRBJ1-6
len: 15
abundance: .
v_gene: TRBV3-1/TRBV3-2
d_gene: .

CDR3aa: CASNYEQYF
CDR3nt: TGCGCCAGCAACTACGAGCAGTACTTC
j_gene: TRBJ2-7
len: 9
abundance: .
v_gene: TRBV4-1
d_gene: .